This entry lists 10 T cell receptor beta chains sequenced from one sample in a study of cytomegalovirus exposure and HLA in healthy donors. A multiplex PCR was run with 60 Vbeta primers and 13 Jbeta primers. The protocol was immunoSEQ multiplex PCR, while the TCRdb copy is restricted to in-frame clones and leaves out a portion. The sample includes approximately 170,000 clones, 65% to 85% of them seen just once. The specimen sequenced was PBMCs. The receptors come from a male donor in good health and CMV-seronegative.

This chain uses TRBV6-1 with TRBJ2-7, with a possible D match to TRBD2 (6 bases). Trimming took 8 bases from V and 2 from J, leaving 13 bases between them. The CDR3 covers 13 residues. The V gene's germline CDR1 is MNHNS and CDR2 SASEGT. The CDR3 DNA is TGTGCCAGCGGGGACTCCTGGGCCTACGAGCAGTACTTC. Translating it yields CASGDSWAYEQYF.

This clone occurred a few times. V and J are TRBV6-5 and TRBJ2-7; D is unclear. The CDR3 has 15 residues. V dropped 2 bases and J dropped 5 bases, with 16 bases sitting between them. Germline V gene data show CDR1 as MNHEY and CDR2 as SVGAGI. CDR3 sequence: CASSYLPGEVHEQYF. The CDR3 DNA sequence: TGTGCCAGCAGTTACCTCCCCGGTGAAGTCCACGAGCAGTACTTC.

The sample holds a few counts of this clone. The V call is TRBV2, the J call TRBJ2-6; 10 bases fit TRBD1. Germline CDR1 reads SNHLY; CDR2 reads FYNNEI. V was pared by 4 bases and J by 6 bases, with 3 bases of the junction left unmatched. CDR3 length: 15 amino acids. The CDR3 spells CASSGGTGAANVLTF. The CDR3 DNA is TGTGCCAGCAGTGGGGGGACAGGGGCGGCCAACGTCCTGACTTTC.

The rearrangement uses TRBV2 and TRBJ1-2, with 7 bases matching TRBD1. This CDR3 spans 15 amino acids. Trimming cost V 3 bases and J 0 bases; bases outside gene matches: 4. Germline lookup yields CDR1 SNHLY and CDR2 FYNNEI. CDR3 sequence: CASSEDRNPNYGYTF. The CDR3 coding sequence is TGTGCCAGCAGTGAGGACAGGAACCCTAACTATGGCTACACCTTC.

The CDR3 DNA reads as TGTGCCAGCAGTTTTGTGGGGGCCTCGTACACTGAAGCTTTCTTT. This gives the protein CASSFVGASYTEAFF. This rearrangement joins TRBV28 to TRBJ1-1, with D possibly being TRBD1 (6 bases). The CDR3 is made up of 15 amino acids. Germline V gene lookup returns CDR1 MDHEN and CDR2 SYDVKM. V was trimmed by 3 bases and J by 3 bases, leaving 14 bases between them.

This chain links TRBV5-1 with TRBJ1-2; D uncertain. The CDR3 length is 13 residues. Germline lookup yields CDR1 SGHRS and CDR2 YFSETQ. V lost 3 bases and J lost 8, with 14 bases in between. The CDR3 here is CASSYDTSGGYTF. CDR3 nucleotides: TGCGCCAGCAGCTACGACACAAGCGGAGGCTACACCTTC. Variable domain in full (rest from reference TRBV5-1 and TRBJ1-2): KAGVTQTPRYLIKTRGQQVTLSCSPISGHRSVSWYQQTPGQGLQFLFEYFSETQRNKGNFPGRFSGRQFSNSRSEMNVSTLELGDSALYLCASSYDTSGGYTFGSGTRLTVV.

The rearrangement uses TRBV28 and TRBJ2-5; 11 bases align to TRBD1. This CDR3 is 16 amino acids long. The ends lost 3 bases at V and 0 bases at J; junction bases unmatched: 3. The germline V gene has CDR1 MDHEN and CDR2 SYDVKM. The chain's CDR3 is CASSFGTGGNQETQYF. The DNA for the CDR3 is TGTGCCAGCAGTTTCGGGACAGGGGGTAACCAAGAGACCCAGTACTTC. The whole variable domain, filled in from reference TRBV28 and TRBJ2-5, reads DVKVTQSSRYLVKRTGEKVFLECVQDMDHENMFWYRQDPGLGLRLIYFSYDVKMKEKGDIPEGYSVSREKKERFSLILESASTNQTSMYLCASSFGTGGNQETQYFGPGTRLLVL.

The CDR3 DNA reads as TGTGCCAGCAGGACCCCCGGACAGGGGTCCTACGAGCAGTACTTC. Protein product: CASRTPGQGSYEQYF. The genes are TRBV11-2 and TRBJ2-7, with TRBD1 identical over 9 bases. J lost 1 base, V lost 6 bases, and 7 bases had no gene match. Germline V CDR1 and CDR2: SGHAT, FQNNGV. The CDR3 loop spans 15 amino acids. Combining the CDR3 with reference TRBV11-2 and TRBJ2-7 gives the whole variable domain EAGVAQSPRYKIIEKRQSVAFWCNPISGHATLYWYQQILGQGPKLLIQFQNNGVVDDSQLPKDRFSAERLKGVDSTLKIQPAKLEDSAVYLCASRTPGQGSYEQYFGPGTRLTVT.

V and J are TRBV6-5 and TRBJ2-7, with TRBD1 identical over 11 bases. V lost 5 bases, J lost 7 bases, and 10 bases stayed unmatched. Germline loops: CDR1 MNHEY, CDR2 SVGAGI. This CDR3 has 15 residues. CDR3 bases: TGTGCCAGCAGTCCAGAGGACAGGGGGCTTTATGAGCAGTACTTC. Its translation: CASSPEDRGLYEQYF.

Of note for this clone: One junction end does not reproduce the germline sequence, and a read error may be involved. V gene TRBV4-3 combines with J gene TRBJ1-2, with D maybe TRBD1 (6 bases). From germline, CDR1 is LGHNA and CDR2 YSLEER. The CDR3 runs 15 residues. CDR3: CASSQDLNRVYGYPF. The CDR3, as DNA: TGCGCCAGCAGCCAAGATCTCAACAGGGTTTATGGCTACCCCTTC.